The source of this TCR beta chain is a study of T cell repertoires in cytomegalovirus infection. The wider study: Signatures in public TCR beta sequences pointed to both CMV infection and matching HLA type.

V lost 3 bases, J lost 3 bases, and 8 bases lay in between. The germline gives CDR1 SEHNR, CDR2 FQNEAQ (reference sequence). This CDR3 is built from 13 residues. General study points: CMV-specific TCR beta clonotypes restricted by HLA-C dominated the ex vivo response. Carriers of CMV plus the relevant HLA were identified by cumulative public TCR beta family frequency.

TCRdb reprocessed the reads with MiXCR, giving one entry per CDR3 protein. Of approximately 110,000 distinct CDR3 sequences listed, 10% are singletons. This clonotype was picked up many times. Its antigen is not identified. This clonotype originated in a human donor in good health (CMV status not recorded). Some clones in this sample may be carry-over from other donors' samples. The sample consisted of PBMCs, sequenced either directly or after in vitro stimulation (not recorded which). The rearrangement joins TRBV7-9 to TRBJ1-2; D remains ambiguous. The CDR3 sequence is CASSFLSDYGYTF. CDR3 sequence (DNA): TGTGCCAGCAGCTTTCTTTCAGACTATGGCTACACCTTC.